One and the same sample provided the 18 T cell receptor beta chains below, sequenced in a study of T-cell reconstitution after alpha-beta-depleted transplantation in children. A TCRbeta library incorporating unique molecular identifiers was prepared. Via MiXCR, TCRdb re-called the PCR reads, giving one row per CDR3 protein. There are 350,000 to 400,000 distinct CDR3 sequences in the sample; roughly 22% occur only once, and 3.8% lies in the top ten. The specimen comprised PBMCs from the stem cell graft donor, sampled from the stem cell graft. The source is a human donor who donated a stem cell graft to a child with acute myeloid leukemia.

This chain connects TRBV5-1 to TRBJ2-3; D might be TRBD1 (6 bases). Trimming removed 7 bases at V and 0 bases at J, with 12 bases between. Germline lookup yields CDR1 SGHRS and CDR2 YFSETQ. The CDR3 has 14 residues. The CDR3 DNA is TGCGCCAGCGCAGGGACAACTAGCACAGATACGCAGTATTTT. Amino acid sequence: CASAGTTSTDTQYF.

The chain couples TRBV21-1 to TRBJ2-7; the table's D call TRBD2 went unverified against the DNA. TRBV21-1 is tagged as a pseudogene. The CDR3 totals 16 residues. CDR3 bases: TGTGCCAGCAGCAAAGCCGCGGAGGCCCCATCCTACGAGCAGTACTTC. Translation gives CASSKAAEAPSYEQYF.

This clonotype has at least ten counts. The chain combines TRBV20-1 with TRBJ2-2, with D perhaps matching TRBD1 (5 bases). V was shortened by 1 base and J by 1 base, with 7 bases between the two germline ends. The germline gives CDR1 DFQATT, CDR2 SNEGSKA (reference sequence). This CDR3 is built from 14 residues. In DNA, the CDR3 is TGCAGTGCTAGAGGGGGCCGGAACACCGGGGAGCTGTTTTTT. It yields the protein CSARGGRNTGELFF.

The chain combines TRBV12-3 or TRBV12-4 with TRBJ1-1; no reliable D call. V dropped 2 bases and J dropped 12 bases, with 10 bases sitting between them. CDR3 length: 11 amino acids. The CDR3 region is CASSLNLNPFF. CDR3 sequence (DNA): TGTGCCAGCAGTTTAAATTTGAATCCTTTCTTT.

This rearrangement joins TRBV5-6 to TRBJ2-1, with 9 positions matching TRBD2. Germline assignment: CDR1 SGHDT and CDR2 YYEEEE. The CDR3 is made up of 15 amino acids. Trimming at V came to 1 base and at J to 10 bases, leaving 9 bases not matched to a gene. DNA of the CDR3: TGTGCCAGCAGCTTGCTAGCGGGGCCCCCCGGGGAGCAGTTCTTC. Translated, it gives CASSLLAGPPGEQFF.

V is TRBV25-1 and J is TRBJ2-2; D remains ambiguous. Germline V gene data show CDR1 as MGHDK and CDR2 as SYGVNS. The CDR3 consists of 12 residues. Trimming removed 3 bases at V and 6 bases at J, with 5 bases between. The CDR3 here is CASSDLAGELFF. CDR3 in DNA: TGTGCCAGCAGTGATTTGGCCGGGGAGCTGTTTTTT.

The chain joins TRBV5-1 to TRBJ2-1; 14 bases line up with TRBD2. Trimming took 2 bases from V and 8 from J; bases not matched to a gene: 9. This CDR3 contains 17 residues. Looked up from germline, CDR1 is SGHRS and CDR2 is YFSETQ. The DNA of the CDR3 is TGCGCCAGCAGCTTCATCGCTGGACTAGCGGGAGGTGATGAGCAGTTCTTC. Translation gives CASSFIAGLAGGDEQFF.

This clonotype showed up just a few times. The rearrangement links TRBV29-1 to TRBJ1-3; no definite D call. This CDR3 is built from 17 residues. V lost 4 bases, J lost 0 bases, and 19 bases lay in between. CDR1 and CDR2 from the germline V gene are SQVTM and ANQGSEA. CDR3 DNA: TGCAGCGTTGGTGTCGTAGAGGACCGCCACTCTGGAAACACCATATATTTT. Translation gives CSVGVVEDRHSGNTIYF.

CDR3 nucleotide sequence: TGTGCCAGCAGTCCCGGGACTAGCGGGCACACTGAGCAGTTCTTC. Amino acids: CASSPGTSGHTEQFF. The chain uses TRBV6-2 or TRBV6-3 and TRBJ2-1, with 12 bases that match TRBD2. The CDR3 consists of 15 residues. Germline CDR1 MNHEY, CDR2 SVGEGT. The V and J ends lost 5 bases and 9 bases, in that order; junction bases with no gene match: 8.

The CDR3 spells CASSLELGSSGQFF. The CDR3 DNA sequence: TGTGCCAGCAGCTTGGAATTAGGTTCTAGCGGGCAGTTCTTC. The J gene is TRBJ2-1, the V gene TRBV5-8, with 7 bases aligning to TRBD2. Germline V CDR1 and CDR2: SGHTS, YDEGEE. V was clipped by 0 bases and J by 12 bases; unmatched bases: 9. This CDR3 is built from 14 residues.

The rearrangement uses TRBV15 and TRBJ2-7; 7 bases are a match to TRBD1. The CDR3 is made up of 16 amino acids. J was trimmed by 7 bases and V by 1 base; bases with no gene match: 13. Germline loops: CDR1 LNHNV, CDR2 YYDKDF (reference sequence). CDR3: CATSRAPQGVFIEQYF. Written as DNA, the CDR3 is TGTGCCACCAGCAGAGCCCCTCAGGGGGTTTTTATTGAGCAGTACTTC.

This clonotype was detected only a few times. This chain links TRBV9 with TRBJ2-1; D may be TRBD1 (5 bases). The CDR3 covers 11 residues. V was pared by 4 bases and J by 10 bases, with 9 bases between. CDR1 is SGDLS, CDR2 YYNGEE, per germline. CDR3 residues: CASSPDTEQFF. The CDR3 bases are TGTGCCAGCAGCCCGGACACGGAGCAGTTCTTC.

The table lists this clonotype with a few counts. The chain has TRBV4-3 and TRBJ2-3; D remains ambiguous. The CDR3 extends over 15 amino acids. V was cut by 2 bases and J by 0 bases, with 9 bases left in between. Germline V gene sequence: CDR1 LGHNA, CDR2 YSLEER. CDR3 nucleotides: TGCGCCAGCAGCCAACAAAAAATTAGCACAGATACGCAGTATTTT. Encoded protein: CASSQQKISTDTQYF.

The chain uses TRBV6-1 and TRBJ1-4, with D uncertain. Trimming left V 5 bases short and J 2 bases short, with 12 bases between. This CDR3 has 15 residues. Germline V lookup: CDR1 MNHNS, CDR2 SASEGT. The CDR3, as DNA: TGTGCCAGCAGTCAAAGGACGGCTACTAATGAAAAACTGTTTTTT. The encoded protein is CASSQRTATNEKLFF.

The table lists this clonotype with many counts. J is TRBJ2-5 and V is TRBV5-4; unclear D gene. The CDR3 length is 14 residues. Per germline, CDR1 SGHNT and CDR2 YYREEE (reference sequence). The V end lost 0 bases, the J end lost 0 bases, and 6 bases lay between the germline ends. The CDR3 sequence: CASSLDPDQETQYF. The CDR3, as DNA: TGTGCCAGCAGCTTGGATCCAGACCAAGAGACCCAGTACTTC.

Turning to this clonotype: Possible read error: a much larger clone is one base away. In this CDR3 the conserved last residue, phenylalanine or tryptophan, is missing, so a read error is likely. The rearrangement joins TRBV6-1 to TRBJ1-5; D possibly corresponds to TRBD1 (6 bases). The CDR3 length is 15 residues. In germline, CDR1 is MNHNS, CDR2 SASEGT. Deletions cut 7 bases from V and 2 bases from J, with 15 bases between. The DNA for the CDR3 is TGTGCCAGCACCCCGGACAGTTGGGGCAATCAGCCCCAGCATGTT. Amino acids: CASTPDSWGNQPQHV.

This clonotype was seen once. The chain is built from TRBV2 and TRBJ2-1, with TRBD1 matching 9 bases. Per the germline V gene, CDR1 is SNHLY and CDR2 is FYNNEI. This CDR3 comprises 15 residues. The junction had 11 bases not matched to a gene; V was cut back by 8 bases and J by 6 bases. The CDR3 is CASGSRDRASNEQFF. CDR3 nucleotides: TGTGCCAGCGGATCCCGGGACAGGGCGTCCAATGAGCAGTTCTTC.

V usage is TRBV5-1 and J usage is TRBJ1-1, with D hard to call. The V end was cut by 1 base, the J end by 1 base, with 8 bases between. The CDR3 loop spans 14 amino acids. CDR1 SGHRS and CDR2 YFSETQ come from the germline V gene. The CDR3 DNA reads as TGCGCCAGCAGCTTGAGGGATCCGAACACTGAAGCTTTCTTT. Its translation: CASSLRDPNTEAFF.